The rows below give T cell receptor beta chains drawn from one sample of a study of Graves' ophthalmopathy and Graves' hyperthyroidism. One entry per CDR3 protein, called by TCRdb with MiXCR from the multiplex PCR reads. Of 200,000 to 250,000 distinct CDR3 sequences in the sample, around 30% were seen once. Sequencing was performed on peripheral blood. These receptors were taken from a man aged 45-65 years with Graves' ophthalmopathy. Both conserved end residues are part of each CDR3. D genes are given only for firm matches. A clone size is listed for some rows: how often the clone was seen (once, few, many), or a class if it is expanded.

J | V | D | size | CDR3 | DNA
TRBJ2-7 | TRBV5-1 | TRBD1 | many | CASRLDRGKAEQYF | TGCGCCAGCAGACTGGACAGGGGGAAGGCCGAGCAGTACTTC
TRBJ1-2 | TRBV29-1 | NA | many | CSGIRAGGGYTF | TGCAGCGGTATAAGGGCAGGTGGAGGCTACACCTTC
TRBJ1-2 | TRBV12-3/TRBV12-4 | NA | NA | CASTREDYGYTF | TGTGCCAGCACCAGGGAGGACTATGGCTACACCTTC
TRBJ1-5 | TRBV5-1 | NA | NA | CASSLVGAQPQHF | TGCGCCAGCAGCTTGGTGGGGGCCCAACCCCAGCATTTT
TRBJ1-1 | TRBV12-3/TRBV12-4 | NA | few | CASSFYGTEAFF | TGTGCCAGCAGTTTCTACGGAACTGAAGCTTTCTTT
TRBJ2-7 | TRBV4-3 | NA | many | CASSQVVGGTYEQYF | TGCGCCAGCAGCCAAGTTGTAGGGGGAACATACGAGCAGTACTTC
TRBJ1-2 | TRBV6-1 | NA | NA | CASSTPRTRTNYGYTF | TGTGCCAGCAGTACCCCCAGGACTCGGACCAACTATGGCTACACCTTC
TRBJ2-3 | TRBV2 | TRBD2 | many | CASSGIAGGGDTQYF | TGTGCCAGCAGTGGTATAGCGGGAGGAGGAGATACGCAGTATTTT
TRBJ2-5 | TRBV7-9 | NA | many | CASSQTSGVETQYF | TGTGCCAGCAGCCAAACGTCGGGAGTAGAGACCCAGTACTTC
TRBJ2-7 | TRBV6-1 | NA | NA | CASTLMREQYF | TGTGCCAGCACCCTCATGCGCGAGCAGTACTTC
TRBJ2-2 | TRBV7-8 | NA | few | CASSLRDSNTGELFF | TGTGCCAGCAGCTTGAGAGACAGTAACACCGGGGAGCTGTTTTTT
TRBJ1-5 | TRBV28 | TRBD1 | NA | CASSPTRQGWEPQHF | TGTGCCAGCAGTCCTACCCGACAGGGCTGGGAGCCCCAGCATTTT
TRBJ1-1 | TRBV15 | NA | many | CATSREGYGGTEAFF | TGTGCCACCAGCAGAGAGGGGTATGGAGGGACTGAAGCTTTCTTT
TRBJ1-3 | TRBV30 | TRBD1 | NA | CAWSAGTDPSYFGNTIYF | TGTGCCTGGAGTGCCGGGACAGACCCGTCGTATTTTGGAAACACCATATATTTT
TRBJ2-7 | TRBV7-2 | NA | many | CASSLGLGSYEQYF | TGTGCCAGCAGCTTGGGTCTAGGGTCCTACGAGCAGTACTTC
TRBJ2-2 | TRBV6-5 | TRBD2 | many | CASTPTSENTGELFF | TGTGCCAGCACCCCGACTAGCGAGAACACCGGGGAGCTGTTTTTT
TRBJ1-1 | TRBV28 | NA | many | CASRIAGGRTEAFF | TGTGCCAGCAGAATAGCGGGCGGGCGCACTGAAGCTTTCTTT
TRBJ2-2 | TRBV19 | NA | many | CASSDRPNTGELFF | TGTGCCAGTAGCGACAGACCGAACACCGGGGAGCTGTTTTTT
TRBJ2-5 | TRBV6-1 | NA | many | CASTRGVWETQYF | TGTGCCAGCACGAGAGGGGTTTGGGAGACCCAGTACTTC
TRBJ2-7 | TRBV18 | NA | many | CASSPPGHSYEQYF | TGTGCCAGCTCACCACCTGGGCATTCCTACGAGCAGTACTTC
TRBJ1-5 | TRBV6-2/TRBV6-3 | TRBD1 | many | CASSHPPWGTGIDQPQHF | TGTGCCAGCAGTCACCCACCCTGGGGGACAGGGATTGATCAGCCCCAGCATTTT
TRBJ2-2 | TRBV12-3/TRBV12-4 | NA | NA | CASSFAGHRNTGELFF | TGTGCCAGCAGTTTCGCGGGACATAGGAACACCGGGGAGCTGTTTTTT
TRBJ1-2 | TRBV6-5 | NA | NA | CASSWTQDSYGYTF | TGTGCCAGCAGTTGGACCCAGGATTCCTATGGCTACACCTTC
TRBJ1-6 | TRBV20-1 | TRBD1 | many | CSARETGGSPLHF | TGCAGTGCTAGGGAAACAGGGGGTTCACCCCTCCACTTT
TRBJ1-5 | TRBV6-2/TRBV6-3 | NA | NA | CASSYSKLMRQPQHF | TGTGCCAGCAGTTACTCGAAATTGATGCGTCAGCCCCAGCATTTT
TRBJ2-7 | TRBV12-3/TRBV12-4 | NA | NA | CASSRQYRSYEQYF | TGTGCCAGCAGTAGACAGTACCGCTCCTACGAGCAGTACTTC
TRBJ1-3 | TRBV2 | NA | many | CASSETLRSGNTIYF | TGTGCCAGCAGTGAGACTCTCCGCTCTGGAAACACCATATATTTT
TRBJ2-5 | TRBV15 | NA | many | CATSTFAQEEETQYF | TGTGCCACCAGCACCTTCGCCCAAGAGGAAGAGACCCAGTACTTC
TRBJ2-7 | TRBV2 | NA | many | CASSEGVIAAYEQYF | TGTGCCAGCAGTGAGGGGGTAATCGCCGCCTACGAGCAGTACTTC